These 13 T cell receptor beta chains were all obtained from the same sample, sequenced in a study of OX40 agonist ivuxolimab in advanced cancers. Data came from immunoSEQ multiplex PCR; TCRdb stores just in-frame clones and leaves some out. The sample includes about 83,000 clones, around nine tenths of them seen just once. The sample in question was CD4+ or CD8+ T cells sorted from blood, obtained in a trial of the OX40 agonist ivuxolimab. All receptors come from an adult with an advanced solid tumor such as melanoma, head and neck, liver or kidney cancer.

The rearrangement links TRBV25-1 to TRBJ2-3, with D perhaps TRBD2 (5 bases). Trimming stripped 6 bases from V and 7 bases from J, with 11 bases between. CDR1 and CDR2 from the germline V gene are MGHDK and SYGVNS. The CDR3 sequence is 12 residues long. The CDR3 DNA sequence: TGTGCCAGCAGCTGGACTGCGAATACGCAGTATTTT. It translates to CASSWTANTQYF.

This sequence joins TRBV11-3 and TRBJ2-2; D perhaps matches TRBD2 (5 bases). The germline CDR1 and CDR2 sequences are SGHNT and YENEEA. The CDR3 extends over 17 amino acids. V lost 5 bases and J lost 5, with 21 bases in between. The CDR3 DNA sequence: TGTGCCAGCAGCCCCGGGATCACTTCCGGCAGGACCGGGGAGCTGTTTTTT. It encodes CASSPGITSGRTGELFF.

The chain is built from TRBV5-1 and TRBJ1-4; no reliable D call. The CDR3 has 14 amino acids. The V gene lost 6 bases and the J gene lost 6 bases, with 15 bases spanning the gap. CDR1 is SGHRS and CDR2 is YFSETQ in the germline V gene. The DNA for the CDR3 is TGCGCCAGCAAAGCCTCACCCTACGATGAAAAACTGTTTTTT. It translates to CASKASPYDEKLFF.

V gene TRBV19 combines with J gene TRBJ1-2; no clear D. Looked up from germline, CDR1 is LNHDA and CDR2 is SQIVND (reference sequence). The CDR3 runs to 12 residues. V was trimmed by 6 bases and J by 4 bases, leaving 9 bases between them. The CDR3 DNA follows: TGTGCCAGTAGGCCTGGACTCTATGGCTACACCTTC. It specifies CASRPGLYGYTF.

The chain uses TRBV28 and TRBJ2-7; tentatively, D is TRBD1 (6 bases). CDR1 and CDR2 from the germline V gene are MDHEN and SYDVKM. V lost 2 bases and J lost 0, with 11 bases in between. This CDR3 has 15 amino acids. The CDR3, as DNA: TGTGCCAGCAGTTTAGACAGGTTCACCTCCTACGAGCAGTACTTC. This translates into CASSLDRFTSYEQYF.

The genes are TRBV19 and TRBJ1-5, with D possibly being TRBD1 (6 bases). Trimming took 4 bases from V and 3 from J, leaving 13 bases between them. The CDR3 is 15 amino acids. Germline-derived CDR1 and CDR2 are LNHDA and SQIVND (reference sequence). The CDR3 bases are TGTGCCAGTAGTAAACAGGGTAGGGACAATCAGCCCCAGCATTTT. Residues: CASSKQGRDNQPQHF.

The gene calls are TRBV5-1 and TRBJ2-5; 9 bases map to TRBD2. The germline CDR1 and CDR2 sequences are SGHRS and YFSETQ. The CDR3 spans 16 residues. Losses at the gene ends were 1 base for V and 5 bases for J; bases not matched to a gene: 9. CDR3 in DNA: TGCGCCAGCAGCTTGAGGGCTAGCGGGGCGTTCGAGACCCAGTACTTC. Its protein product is CASSLRASGAFETQYF.

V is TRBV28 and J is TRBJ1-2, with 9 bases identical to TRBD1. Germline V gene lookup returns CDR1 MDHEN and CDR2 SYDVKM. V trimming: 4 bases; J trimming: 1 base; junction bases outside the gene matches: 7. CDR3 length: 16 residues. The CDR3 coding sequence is TGTGCCAGCAGTTCCTTGACAGGGGGAGGTAACTATGGCTACACCTTC. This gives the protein CASSSLTGGGNYGYTF.

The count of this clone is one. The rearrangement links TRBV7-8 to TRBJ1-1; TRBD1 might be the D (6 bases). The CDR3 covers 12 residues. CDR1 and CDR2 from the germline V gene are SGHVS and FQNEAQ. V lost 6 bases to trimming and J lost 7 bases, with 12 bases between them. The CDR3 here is CASSRRGSEAFF. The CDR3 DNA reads TGTGCCAGCAGTCGAAGGGGGAGTGAAGCTTTCTTT.

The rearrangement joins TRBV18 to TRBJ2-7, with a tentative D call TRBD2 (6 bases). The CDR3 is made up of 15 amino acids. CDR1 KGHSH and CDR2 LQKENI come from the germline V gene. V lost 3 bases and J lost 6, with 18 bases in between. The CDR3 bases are TGTGCCAGCTCACCTCAGACTAGACCCAATCGCGAGCAGTACTTC. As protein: CASSPQTRPNREQYF.

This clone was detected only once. CDR3 sequence reads: CASSLNRALRKGTQYF. The CDR3 DNA is TGTGCCAGCAGCTTGAACAGGGCCCTTAGGAAAGGGACCCAGTACTTC. The chain is built from TRBV5-8 and TRBJ2-5, with TRBD1 as a possible D gene (6 bases). Per germline, CDR1 SGHTS and CDR2 YDEGEE. The CDR3 runs 16 residues. The V gene lost 1 base and the J gene lost 7 bases, with 20 bases spanning the gap.

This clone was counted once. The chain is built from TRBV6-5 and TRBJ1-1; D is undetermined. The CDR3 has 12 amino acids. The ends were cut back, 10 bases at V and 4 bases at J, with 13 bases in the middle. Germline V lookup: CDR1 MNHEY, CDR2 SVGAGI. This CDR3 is CATKNQITEAFF. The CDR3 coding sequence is TGTGCCACCAAAAATCAGATCACTGAAGCTTTCTTT.

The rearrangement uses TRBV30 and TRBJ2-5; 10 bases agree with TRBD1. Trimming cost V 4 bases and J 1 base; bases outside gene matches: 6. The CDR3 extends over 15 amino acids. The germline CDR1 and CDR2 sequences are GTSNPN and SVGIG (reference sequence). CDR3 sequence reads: CAWTGDRGLQETQYF. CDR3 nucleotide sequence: TGTGCCTGGACCGGGGACAGGGGACTCCAAGAGACCCAGTACTTC.